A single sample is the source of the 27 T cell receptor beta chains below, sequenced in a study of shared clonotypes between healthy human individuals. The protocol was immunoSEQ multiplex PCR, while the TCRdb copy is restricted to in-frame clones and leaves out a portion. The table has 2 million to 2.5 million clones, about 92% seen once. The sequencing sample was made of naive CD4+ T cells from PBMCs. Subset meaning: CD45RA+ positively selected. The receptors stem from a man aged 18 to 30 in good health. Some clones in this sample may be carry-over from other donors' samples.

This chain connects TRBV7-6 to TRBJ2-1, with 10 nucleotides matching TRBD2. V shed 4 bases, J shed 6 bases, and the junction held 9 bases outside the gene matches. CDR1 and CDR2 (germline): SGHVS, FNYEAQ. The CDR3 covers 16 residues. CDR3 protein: CASSSLTSGGGNEQFF. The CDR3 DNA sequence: TGTGCCAGCAGCTCGCTAACCAGCGGGGGGGGCAATGAGCAGTTCTTC.

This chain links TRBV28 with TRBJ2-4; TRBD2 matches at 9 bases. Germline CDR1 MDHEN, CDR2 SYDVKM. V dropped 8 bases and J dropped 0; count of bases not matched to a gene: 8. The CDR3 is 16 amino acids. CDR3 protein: CASGLAGYSAKNIQYF. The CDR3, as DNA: TGTGCCAGCGGGCTAGCGGGATATTCAGCCAAAAACATTCAGTACTTC.

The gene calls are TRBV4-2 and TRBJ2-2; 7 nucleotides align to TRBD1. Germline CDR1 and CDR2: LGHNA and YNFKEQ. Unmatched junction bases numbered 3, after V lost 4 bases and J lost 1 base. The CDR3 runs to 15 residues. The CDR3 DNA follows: TGTGCCAGCAGCCCGACAGGGATGAACACCGGGGAGCTGTTTTTT. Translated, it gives CASSPTGMNTGELFF.

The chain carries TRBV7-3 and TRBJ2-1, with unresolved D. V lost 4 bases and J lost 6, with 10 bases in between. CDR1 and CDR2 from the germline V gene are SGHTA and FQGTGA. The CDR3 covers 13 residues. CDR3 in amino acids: CASSSQPGNEQFF. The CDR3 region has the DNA TGTGCCAGCAGCTCCCAACCAGGCAATGAGCAGTTCTTC.

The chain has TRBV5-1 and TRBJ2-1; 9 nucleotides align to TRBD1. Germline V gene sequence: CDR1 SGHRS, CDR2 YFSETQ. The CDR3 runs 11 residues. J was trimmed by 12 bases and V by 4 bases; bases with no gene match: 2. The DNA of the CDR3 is TGCGCCAGCAGCGCGGACAGGGGGCAGTTCTTC. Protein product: CASSADRGQFF.

The DNA of the CDR3 is TGTGCCAGCACCCCTCGTGCGTGGAACACCGGGGAGCTGTTTTTT. It yields the protein CASTPRAWNTGELFF. The gene calls are TRBV27 and TRBJ2-2; the D is unclear. The CDR3 is 15 amino acids. Germline CDR1 is MNHEY and CDR2 is SMNVEV (reference sequence). The ends were cut back, 7 bases at V and 1 base at J, with 13 bases in the middle.

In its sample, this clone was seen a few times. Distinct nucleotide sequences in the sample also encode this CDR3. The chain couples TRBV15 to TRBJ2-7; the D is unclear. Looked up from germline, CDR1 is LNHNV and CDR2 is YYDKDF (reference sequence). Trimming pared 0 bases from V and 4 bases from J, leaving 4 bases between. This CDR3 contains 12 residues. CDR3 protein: CATSRDGYEQYF. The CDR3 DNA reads TGTGCCACCAGCAGAGATGGGTACGAGCAGTACTTC.

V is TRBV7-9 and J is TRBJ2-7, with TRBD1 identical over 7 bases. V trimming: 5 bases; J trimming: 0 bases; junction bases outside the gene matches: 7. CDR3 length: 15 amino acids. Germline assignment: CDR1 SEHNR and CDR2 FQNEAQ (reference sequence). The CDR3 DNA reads TGTGCCAGCAGCCCTGGACAGGCCAACTCCTACGAGCAGTACTTC. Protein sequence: CASSPGQANSYEQYF. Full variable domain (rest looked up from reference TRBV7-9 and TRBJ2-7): DTGVSQNPRHKITKRGQNVTFRCDPISEHNRLYWYRQTLGQGPEFLTYFQNEAQLEKSRLLSDRFSAERPKGSFSTLEIQRTEQGDSAMYLCASSPGQANSYEQYFGPGTRLTVT.

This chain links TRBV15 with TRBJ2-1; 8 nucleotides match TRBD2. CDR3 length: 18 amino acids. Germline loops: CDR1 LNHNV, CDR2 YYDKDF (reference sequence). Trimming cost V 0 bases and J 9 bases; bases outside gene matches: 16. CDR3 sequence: CATSRDWQTSASRGEQFF. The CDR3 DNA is TGTGCCACCAGCAGAGATTGGCAGACTAGCGCCTCGAGGGGTGAGCAGTTCTTC.

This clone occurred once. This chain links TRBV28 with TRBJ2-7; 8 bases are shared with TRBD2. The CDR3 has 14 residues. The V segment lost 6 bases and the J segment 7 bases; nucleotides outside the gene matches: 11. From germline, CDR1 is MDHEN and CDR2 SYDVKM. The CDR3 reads CASRAGGPSGEQYF. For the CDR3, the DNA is TGTGCCAGCAGGGCGGGAGGCCCTTCGGGGGAGCAGTACTTC. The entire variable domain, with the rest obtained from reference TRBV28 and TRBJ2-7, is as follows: DVKVTQSSRYLVKRTGEKVFLECVQDMDHENMFWYRQDPGLGLRLIYFSYDVKMKEKGDIPEGYSVSREKKERFSLILESASTNQTSMYLCASRAGGPSGEQYFGPGTRLTVT.

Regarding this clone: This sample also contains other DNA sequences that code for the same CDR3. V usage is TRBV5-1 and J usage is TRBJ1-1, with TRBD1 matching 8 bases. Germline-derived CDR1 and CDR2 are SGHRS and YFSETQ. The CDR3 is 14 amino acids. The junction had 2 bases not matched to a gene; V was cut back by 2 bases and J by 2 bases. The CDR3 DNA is TGCGCCAGCAGCTTACAGGGGGGTAACACTGAAGCTTTCTTT. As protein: CASSLQGGNTEAFF.

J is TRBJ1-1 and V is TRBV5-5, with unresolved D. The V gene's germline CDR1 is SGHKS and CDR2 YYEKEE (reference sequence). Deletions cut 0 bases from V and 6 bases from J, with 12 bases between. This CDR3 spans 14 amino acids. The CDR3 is CASSLGVGVAEAFF. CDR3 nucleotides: TGTGCCAGCAGCTTGGGGGTGGGCGTCGCTGAAGCTTTCTTT.

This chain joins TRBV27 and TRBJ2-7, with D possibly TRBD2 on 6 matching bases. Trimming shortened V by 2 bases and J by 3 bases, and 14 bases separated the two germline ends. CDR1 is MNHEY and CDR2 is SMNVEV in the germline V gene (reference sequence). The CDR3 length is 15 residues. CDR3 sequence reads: CASSLPGTPGYEQYF. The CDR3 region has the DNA TGTGCCAGCAGTTTACCCGGGACTCCGGGCTACGAGCAGTACTTC.

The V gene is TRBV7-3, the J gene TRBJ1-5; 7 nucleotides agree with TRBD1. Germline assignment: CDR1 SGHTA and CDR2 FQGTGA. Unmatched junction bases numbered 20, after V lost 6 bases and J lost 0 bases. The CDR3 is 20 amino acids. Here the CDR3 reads CASSHTRGDREFYSNQPQHF. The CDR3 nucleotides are TGTGCCAGCAGTCACACGAGGGGTGACAGGGAATTCTATAGCAATCAGCCCCAGCATTTT.

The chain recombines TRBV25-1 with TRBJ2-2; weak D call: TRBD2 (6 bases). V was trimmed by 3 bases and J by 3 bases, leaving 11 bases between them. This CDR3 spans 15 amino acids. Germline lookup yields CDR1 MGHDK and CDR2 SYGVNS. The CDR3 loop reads CASSDRGKYTGELFF. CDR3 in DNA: TGTGCCAGCAGTGACCGGGGGAAGTACACCGGGGAGCTGTTTTTT.

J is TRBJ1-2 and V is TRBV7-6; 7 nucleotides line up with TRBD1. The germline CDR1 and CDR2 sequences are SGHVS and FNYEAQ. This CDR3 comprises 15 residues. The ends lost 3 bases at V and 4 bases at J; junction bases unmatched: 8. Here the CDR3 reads CASSLGRGQVYGYTF. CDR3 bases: TGTGCCAGCAGCTTGGGGCGTGGACAGGTCTATGGCTACACCTTC.

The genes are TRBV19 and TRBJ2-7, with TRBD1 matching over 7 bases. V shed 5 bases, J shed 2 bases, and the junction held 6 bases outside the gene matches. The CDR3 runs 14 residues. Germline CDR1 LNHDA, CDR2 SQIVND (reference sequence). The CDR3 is CASSAYRGTYEQYF. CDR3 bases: TGTGCCAGTAGTGCTTACAGGGGCACCTACGAGCAGTACTTC.

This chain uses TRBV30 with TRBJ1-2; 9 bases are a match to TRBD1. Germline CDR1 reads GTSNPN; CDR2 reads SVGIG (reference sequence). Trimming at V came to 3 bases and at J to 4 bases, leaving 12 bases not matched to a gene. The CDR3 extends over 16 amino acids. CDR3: CAWSHLGGQGLYGYTF. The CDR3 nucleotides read TGTGCCTGGAGCCACCTCGGAGGACAGGGGCTCTATGGCTACACCTTC.

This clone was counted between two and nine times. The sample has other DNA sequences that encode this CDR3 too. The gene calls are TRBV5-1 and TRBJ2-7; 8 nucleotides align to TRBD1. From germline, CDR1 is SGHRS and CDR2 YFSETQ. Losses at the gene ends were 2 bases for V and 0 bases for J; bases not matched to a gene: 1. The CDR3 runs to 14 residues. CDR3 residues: CASSFTGGSYEQYF. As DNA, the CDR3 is TGCGCCAGCAGCTTTACAGGGGGCTCCTACGAGCAGTACTTC.

The chain's CDR3 is CASKSSGSAYEQYF. CDR3 coding DNA: TGTGCCAGCAAAAGCTCGGGATCGGCCTACGAGCAGTACTTC. The chain couples TRBV6-6 to TRBJ2-7, with D possibly TRBD2 on 5 matching bases. The CDR3 is 14 amino acids. The V gene's germline CDR1 is MNHNY and CDR2 SVGAGI (reference sequence). V was shortened by 7 bases and J by 2 bases, with 15 bases between the two germline ends.

The CDR3 DNA follows: TGTGCCAGCAGCATAATTAGCGGGTACCAAGAGACCCAGTACTTC. Translating gives CASSIISGYQETQYF. The V call is TRBV7-9, the J call TRBJ2-5, with 7 bases fitting TRBD2. Per germline, CDR1 SEHNR and CDR2 FQNEAQ (reference sequence). The CDR3 runs 15 residues. V shed 5 bases and J 0 bases; nucleotides not matched to a gene: 6.

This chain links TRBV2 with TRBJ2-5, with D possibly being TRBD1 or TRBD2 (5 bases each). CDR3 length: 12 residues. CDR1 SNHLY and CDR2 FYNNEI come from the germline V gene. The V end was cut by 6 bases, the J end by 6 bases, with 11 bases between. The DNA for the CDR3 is TGTGCCAGCAGGGGGGTCGGGAAGACCCAGTACTTC. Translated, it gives CASRGVGKTQYF.

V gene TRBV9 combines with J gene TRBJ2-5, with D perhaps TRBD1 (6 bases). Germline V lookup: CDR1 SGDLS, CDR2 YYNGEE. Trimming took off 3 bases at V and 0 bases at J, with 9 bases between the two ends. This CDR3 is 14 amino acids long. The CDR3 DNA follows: TGTGCCAGCAGCGACGGGACAAACCAAGAGACCCAGTACTTC. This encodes CASSDGTNQETQYF.

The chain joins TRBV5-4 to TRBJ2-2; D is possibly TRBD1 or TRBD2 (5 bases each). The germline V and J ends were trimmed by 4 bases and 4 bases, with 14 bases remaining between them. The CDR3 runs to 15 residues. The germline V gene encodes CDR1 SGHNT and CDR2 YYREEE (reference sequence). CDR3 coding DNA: TGTGCCAGCAGCGACAGTCTAGGGACCACCGGGGAGCTGTTTTTT. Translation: CASSDSLGTTGELFF.

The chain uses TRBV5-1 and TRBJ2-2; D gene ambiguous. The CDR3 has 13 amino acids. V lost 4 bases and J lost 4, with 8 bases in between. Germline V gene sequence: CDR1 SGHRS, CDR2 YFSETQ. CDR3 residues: CASSTESTGELFF. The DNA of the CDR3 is TGCGCCAGCAGCACGGAGAGCACCGGGGAGCTGTTTTTT.

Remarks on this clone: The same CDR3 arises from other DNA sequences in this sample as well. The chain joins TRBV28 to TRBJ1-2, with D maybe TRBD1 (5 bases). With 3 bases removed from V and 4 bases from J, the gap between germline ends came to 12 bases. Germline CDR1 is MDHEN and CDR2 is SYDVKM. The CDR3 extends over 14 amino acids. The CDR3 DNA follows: TGTGCCAGCAGTTTGAGCGGGGGAGGCTATGGCTACACCTTC. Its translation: CASSLSGGGYGYTF.

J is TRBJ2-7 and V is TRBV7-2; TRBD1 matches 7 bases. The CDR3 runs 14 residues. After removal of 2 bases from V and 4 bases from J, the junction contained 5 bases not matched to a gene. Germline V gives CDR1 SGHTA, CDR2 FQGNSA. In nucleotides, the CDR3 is TGTGCCAGCAGCTTATTGGGGACAGATTACGAGCAGTACTTC. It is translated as CASSLLGTDYEQYF.